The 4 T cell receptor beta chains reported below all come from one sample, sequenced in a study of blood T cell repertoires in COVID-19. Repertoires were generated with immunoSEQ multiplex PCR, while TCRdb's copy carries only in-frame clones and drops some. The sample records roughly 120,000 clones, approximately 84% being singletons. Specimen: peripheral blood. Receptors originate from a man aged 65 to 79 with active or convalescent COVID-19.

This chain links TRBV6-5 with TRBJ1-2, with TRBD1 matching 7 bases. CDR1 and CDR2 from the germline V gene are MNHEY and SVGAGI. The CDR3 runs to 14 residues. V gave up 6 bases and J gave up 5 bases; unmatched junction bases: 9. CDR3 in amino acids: CASRPPGQRYGYTF. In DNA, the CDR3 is TGTGCCAGCAGGCCTCCGGGACAGAGATATGGCTACACCTTC.

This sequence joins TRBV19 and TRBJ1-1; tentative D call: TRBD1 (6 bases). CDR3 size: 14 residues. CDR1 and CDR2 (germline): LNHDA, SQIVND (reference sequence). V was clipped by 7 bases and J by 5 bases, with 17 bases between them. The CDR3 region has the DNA TGTGCCAGTAACACACAGGGAATGGTGACTGAAGCTTTCTTT. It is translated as CASNTQGMVTEAFF.

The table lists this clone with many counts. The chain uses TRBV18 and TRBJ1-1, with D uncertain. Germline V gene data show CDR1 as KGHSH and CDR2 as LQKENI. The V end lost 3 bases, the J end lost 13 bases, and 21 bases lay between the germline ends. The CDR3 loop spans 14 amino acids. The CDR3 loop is CASSPSAEAPKLFF. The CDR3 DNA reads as TGTGCCAGCTCACCCAGCGCTGAGGCCCCGAAGCTTTTCTTT.

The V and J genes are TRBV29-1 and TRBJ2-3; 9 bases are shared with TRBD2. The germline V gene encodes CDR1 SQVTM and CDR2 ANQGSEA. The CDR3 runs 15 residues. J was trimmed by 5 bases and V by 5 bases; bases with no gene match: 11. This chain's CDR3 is CSVNFAGGPVDTQYF. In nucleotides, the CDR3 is TGCAGCGTTAATTTTGCGGGGGGGCCGGTAGATACGCAGTATTTT.